This TCR beta chain was captured in a study of blood T cells in healthy people across ages. The table lists this clonotype with a few counts. The CDR3 has 13 residues. V gave up 6 bases and J gave up 4 bases, with 12 bases separating them. Germline loops: CDR1 MNHEY, CDR2 SVGAGI. Then a second PCR, running roughly 6 to 12 cycles, was carried out with a sample-barcoded 5' primer and a J-beta primer mix. TCRdb called the 5' RACE reads again in MiXCR, with one record for every CDR3 protein. This sample has approximately 780,000 distinct CDR3 sequences; around 25% occur once, and the top ten carry 2.5% to 3.5%. Healthy Caucasian individuals from Russia aged roughly 6 to 90 served as donors. These data were likewise used in another study, on T cells of mothers and their children.

This TCR derives from a boy aged 5-17 years in good health. The gene calls are TRBV6-5 and TRBJ1-1, with no clear D. Source material: blood. The CDR3 protein is CASSLSEVTEAFF. The CDR3 region has the DNA TGTGCCAGCAGCCTATCAGAGGTCACTGAAGCTTTCTTT.